Sequencing of this T cell receptor beta chain was carried out in a study of CD8 T cells in Susac syndrome (dated by TCRdb to the late 2010s). In terms of the full investigation: Repertoire sequencing was used to test whether CD8+ T cell activation and differentiation in Susac syndrome was antigen driven. Clonality of the CD8+ T cell repertoire was compared between eleven to twelve healthy donors, about 14 Susac syndrome patients and 15 multiple sclerosis patients.

RNA was extracted with the RNeasy kit and roughly 0.5 to 1 ug was reverse transcribed using random hexamers. TCR beta CDR3 regions were amplified with the immunoSEQ multiplex PCR assay covering 54 Vbeta and 13 Jbeta segments. PCR amplification bias was corrected using a synthetic template baseline for primer optimization and computational correction. On the authors' methods: Only productive sequences were kept, with reads annotated to V, D and J genes according to IMGT and analyzed in immunoSEQ Analyzer. To calculate clonality, Shannon entropy was normalized by log2 of the number of productive unique sequences and then subtracted from one. For each patient and control, public and private clones were evaluated among the 100 most prevalent clones. Susac-specific clones were defined as absent from healthy and MS cohorts, around 1,000 published viral clones and other ImmuneACCESS disease sequences. The public reads were reanalyzed by TCRdb: fastp trimming at Q25, MiXCR alignment, in-frame beta chains only. One record per CDR3 amino acid sequence lists the most common genes and DNA. TCRdb's processing, not the study's, gives the V and J calls here. This sample holds 250,000 to 300,000 distinct CDR3 sequences; roughly 85% were observed only once. The ten biggest clones cover 0.21% of the sample.

A note on this clonotype: It has no known antigen specificity. The input lacks base qualities; no much larger clone sits a single base away.

High-throughput TCR beta sequencing profiled peripheral blood CD8+ and CD4+ T cells from healthy donors, Susac syndrome patients and multiple sclerosis patients. Multiple sclerosis controls were treatment-naive patients with stable or active relapsing-remitting disease fulfilling revised McDonald criteria. CD8+ TEMRA cells were enriched by FACS, while bulk CD8+ and CD4+ T cells were purified by magnetic negative isolation. Blood was collected in EDTA tubes and processed within 24 hours, with PBMCs isolated through density gradient centrifugation. PBMCs intended for TCR sequencing were cryopreserved in liquid nitrogen and were subsequently thawed in a 37 degrees C water bath. A purity of at least 90% was achieved for sorted or isolated CD4+, CD8+ and CD8+ TEMRA cells. V lost 5 bases and J lost 0 bases; the stretch between them is 20 bases long. From its cysteine to its phenylalanine, the CDR3 spans 19 amino acids. The entry retains the CDR3 DNA only, 57 bases that are in frame from base 1. CDR1 and CDR2, looked up from the germline V gene, are MNHEY and SVGEGT.

Points the paper makes about the study in general: The TCR sequencing and HLA analysis was acknowledged to have included a relatively small number of individuals.

The clonotype originates from a human donor with multiple sclerosis. The chain couples TRBV6-2 or TRBV6-3 to TRBJ2-6; 5 matching bases give a weak D call of TRBD2. The source material was CD8+ T cells from PBMCs. The bases are TGTGCCAGCAGTACCCGGATCGGCCATGGGAGCTCTGGGGCCAACGTCCTGACTTTC. It is translated as CASSTRIGHGSSGANVLTF.